A single sample gave rise to the 2 T cell receptor beta chains below, sequenced in a study of CD8 T cells in ankylosing spondylitis. Overall study findings and caveats: Apparently characteristic of ankylosing spondylitis blood was a TCR beta motif (eight highly homologous variants).

For these TCRs, the target antigens are not known. TCRdb itself ran the 5' RACE reads through MiXCR, one entry per CDR3 protein. The sample has about 450,000 distinct CDR3 sequences; 25% to 30% are singletons. Sequenced material: blood, either unsorted or a sorted T cell fraction (not recorded which). Receptors were obtained from a male donor with ankylosing spondylitis.

The V call is TRBV7-2, the J call TRBJ2-1; D ambiguous. This CDR3 contains 15 residues. With 3 bases removed from V and 0 bases from J, the gap between germline ends came to 9 bases. From germline, CDR1 is SGHTA and CDR2 FQGNSA. CDR3 amino acids: CASSFFLVSYNEQFF. The CDR3 region has the DNA TGTGCCAGCAGCTTCTTCCTAGTCTCCTACAATGAGCAGTTCTTC.

This chain links TRBV5-5 with TRBJ2-7; D is unclear. The CDR3 sequence is 14 residues long. The ends were cut back, 0 bases at V and 2 bases at J, with 9 bases in the middle. The V gene's germline CDR1 is SGHKS and CDR2 YYEKEE (reference sequence). The CDR3 nucleotides are TGTGCCAGCAGCTTGGCCTTACTGGCCTACGAGCAGTACTTC. Residues: CASSLALLAYEQYF.